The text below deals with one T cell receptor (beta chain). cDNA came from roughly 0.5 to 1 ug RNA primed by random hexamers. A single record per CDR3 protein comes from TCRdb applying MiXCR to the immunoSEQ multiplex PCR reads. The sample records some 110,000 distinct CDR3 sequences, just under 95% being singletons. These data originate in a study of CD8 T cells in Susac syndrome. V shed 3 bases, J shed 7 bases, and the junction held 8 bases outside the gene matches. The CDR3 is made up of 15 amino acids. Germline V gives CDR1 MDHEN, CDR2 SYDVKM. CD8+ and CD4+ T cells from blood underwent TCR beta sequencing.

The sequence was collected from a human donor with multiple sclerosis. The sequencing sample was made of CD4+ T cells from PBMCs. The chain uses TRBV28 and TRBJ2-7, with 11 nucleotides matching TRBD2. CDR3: CASSLPSGGTGEQYF. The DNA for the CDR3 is TGTGCCAGCAGTTTGCCTAGCGGGGGGACGGGAGAGCAGTACTTC. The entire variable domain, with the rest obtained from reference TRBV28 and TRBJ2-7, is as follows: DVKVTQSSRYLVKRTGEKVFLECVQDMDHENMFWYRQDPGLGLRLIYFSYDVKMKEKGDIPEGYSVSREKKERFSLILESASTNQTSMYLCASSLPSGGTGEQYFGPGTRLTVT.